This T cell receptor beta chain comes out of a study of T-cell reconstitution after alpha-beta-depleted transplantation in children. Construction of the TCRbeta library involved unique molecular identifiers. One entry per CDR3 protein results from TCRdb running MiXCR on the PCR reads. The sample records approximately 520,000 distinct CDR3 sequences, around a third being singletons. The V end lost 4 bases, the J end lost 5 bases, and 16 bases lay between the germline ends. Germline lookup yields CDR1 SGHNT and CDR2 YYREEE (reference sequence). CDR3 size: 15 residues. The chain uses TRBV5-4 and TRBJ2-1; D is perhaps TRBD2 (8 bases). This sequence originates from a human donor who donated a stem cell graft to a child with aplastic anemia. Source: PBMCs from the stem cell graft donor, taken from the stem cell graft. CDR3 sequence reads: CASSRGGQTDNEQFF. CDR3 DNA sequence: TGTGCCAGCAGCCGGGGGGGACAGACAGACAATGAGCAGTTCTTC. Full variable domain (rest looked up from reference TRBV5-4 and TRBJ2-1): ETGVTQSPTHLIKTRGQQVTLRCSSQSGHNTVSWYQQALGQGPQFIFQYYREEENGRGNFPPRFSGLQFPNYSSELNVNALELDDSALYLCASSRGGQTDNEQFFGPGTRLTVL.